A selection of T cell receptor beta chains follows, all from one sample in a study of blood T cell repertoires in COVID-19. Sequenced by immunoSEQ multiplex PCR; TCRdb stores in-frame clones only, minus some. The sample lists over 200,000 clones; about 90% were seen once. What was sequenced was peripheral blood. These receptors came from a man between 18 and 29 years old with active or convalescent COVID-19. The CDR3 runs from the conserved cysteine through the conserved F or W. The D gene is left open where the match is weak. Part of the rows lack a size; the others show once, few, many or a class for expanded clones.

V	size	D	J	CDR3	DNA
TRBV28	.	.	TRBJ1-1	CASSLLEGGEVFF	TGTGCCAGCAGTTTATTGGAAGGGGGTGAGGTTTTCTTT
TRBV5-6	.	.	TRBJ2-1	CASAGGYAYNEQFF	TGTGCCAGCGCCGGCGGGTATGCCTACAATGAGCAGTTCTTC
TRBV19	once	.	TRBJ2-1	CASSVGWADSYNEQFF	TGTGCCAGTAGTGTAGGTTGGGCCGACTCCTACAATGAGCAGTTCTTC
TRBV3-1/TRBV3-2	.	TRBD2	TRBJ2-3	CASSGRTSGGPDTQYF	TGTGCCAGCAGCGGACGGACTAGCGGGGGCCCGGATACGCAGTATTTT
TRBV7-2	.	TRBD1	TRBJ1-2	CASSLSGQTGVEGYTF	TGTGCCAGCAGCTTATCAGGCCAGACAGGGGTTGAAGGCTACACCTTC
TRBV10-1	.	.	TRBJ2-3	CASSAQGYGTDTQYF	TGCGCCAGCAGTGCCCAGGGGTATGGCACAGATACGCAGTATTTT
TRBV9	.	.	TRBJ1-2	CASSADRVEGGYTF	TGTGCCAGCAGCGCGGACCGGGTCGAGGGTGGCTACACCTTC
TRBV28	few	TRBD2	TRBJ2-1	CASSSIAGWGNEQFF	TGTGCCAGCAGTTCGATAGCGGGATGGGGTAATGAGCAGTTCTTC
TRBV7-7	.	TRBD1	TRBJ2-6	CASSLGPTGPGANVLTF	TGTGCTAGCAGCTTAGGTCCGACAGGGCCCGGGGCCAACGTCCTGACTTTC
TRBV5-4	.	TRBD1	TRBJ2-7	CASSHWDSSYEQYF	TGTGCCAGCAGCCATTGGGACAGCTCCTACGAGCAGTACTTC
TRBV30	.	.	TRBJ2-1	CAWTRSSYNEQFF	TGTGCCTGGACAAGGAGCTCCTACAATGAGCAGTTCTTC
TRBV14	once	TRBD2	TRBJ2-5	CASSPRGGQETQYF	TGTGCCAGCAGCCCGCGGGGGGGGCAAGAGACCCAGTACTTC